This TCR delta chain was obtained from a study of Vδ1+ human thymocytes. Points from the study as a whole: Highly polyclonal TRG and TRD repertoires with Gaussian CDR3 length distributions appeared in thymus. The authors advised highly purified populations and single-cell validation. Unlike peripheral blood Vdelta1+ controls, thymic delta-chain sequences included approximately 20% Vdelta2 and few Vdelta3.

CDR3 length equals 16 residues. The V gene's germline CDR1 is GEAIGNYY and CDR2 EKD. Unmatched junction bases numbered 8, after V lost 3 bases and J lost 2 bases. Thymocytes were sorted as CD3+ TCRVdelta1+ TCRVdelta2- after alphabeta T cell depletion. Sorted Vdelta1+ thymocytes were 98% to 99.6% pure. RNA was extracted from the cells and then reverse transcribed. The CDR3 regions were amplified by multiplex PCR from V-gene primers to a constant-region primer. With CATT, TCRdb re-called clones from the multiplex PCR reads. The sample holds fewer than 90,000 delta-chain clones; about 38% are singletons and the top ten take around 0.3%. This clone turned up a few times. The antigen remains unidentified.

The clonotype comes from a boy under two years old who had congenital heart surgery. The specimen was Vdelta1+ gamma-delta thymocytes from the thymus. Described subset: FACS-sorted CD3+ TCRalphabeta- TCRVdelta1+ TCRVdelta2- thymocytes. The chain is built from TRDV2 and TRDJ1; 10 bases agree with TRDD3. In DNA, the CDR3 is TGTGCCTGTGACGTTGGGAACTGGGGGATGACCGATAAACTCATCTTT. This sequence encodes CACDVGNWGMTDKLIF.